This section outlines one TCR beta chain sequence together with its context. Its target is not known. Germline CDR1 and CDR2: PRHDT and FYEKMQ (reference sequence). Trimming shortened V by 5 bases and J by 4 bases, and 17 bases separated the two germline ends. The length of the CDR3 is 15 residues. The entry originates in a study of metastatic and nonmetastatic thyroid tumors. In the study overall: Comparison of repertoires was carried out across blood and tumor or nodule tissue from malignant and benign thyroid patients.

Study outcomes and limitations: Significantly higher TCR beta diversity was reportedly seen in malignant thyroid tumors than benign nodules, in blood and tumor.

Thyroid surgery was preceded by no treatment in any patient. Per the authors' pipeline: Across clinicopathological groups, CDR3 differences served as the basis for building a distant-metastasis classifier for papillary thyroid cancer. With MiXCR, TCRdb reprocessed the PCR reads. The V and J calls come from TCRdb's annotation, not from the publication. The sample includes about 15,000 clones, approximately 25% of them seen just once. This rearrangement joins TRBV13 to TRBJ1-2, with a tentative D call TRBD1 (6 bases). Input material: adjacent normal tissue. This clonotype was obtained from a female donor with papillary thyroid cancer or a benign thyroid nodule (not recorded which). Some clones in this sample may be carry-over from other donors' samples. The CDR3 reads CASSNAAGAIYGYTF. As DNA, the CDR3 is TGTGCCAGCAGCAACGCGGCAGGGGCGATCTATGGCTACACCTTC.